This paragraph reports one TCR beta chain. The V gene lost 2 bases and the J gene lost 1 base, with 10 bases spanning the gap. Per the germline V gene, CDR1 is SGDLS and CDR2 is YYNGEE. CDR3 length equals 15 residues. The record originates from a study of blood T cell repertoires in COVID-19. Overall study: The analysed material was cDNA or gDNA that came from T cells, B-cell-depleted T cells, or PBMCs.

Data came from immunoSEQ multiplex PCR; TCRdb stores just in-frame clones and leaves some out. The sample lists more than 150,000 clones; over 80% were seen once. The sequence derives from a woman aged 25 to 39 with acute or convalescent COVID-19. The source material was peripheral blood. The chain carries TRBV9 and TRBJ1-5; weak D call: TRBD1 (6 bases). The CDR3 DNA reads TGTGCCAGCAGCGTCGGGACATTCAGCAATCAGCCCCAGCATTTT. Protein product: CASSVGTFSNQPQHF.